The rows below give T cell receptor beta chains drawn from one sample of a study of CD8 T cells in ankylosing spondylitis. TCRdb redid the calling of the 5' RACE reads with MiXCR, one entry per CDR3 protein. The sample lists about 700,000 distinct CDR3 sequences, 19% occurring once. Sample: blood, either unsorted or a sorted T cell fraction (not recorded which). The source of these receptors is a male donor with ankylosing spondylitis. Each CDR3 is given with its conserved first and last residue. Expanded clones are given a class, and other clones once, few, many or no size at all.

J gene: TRBJ2-2
clone size: few
V gene: TRBV4-1
CDR3 protein: CASSQEAHTGELFF

J gene: TRBJ2-2
clone size: .
V gene: TRBV20-1
CDR3 protein: CSARPLDTNTGELFF

J gene: TRBJ2-5
clone size: .
V gene: TRBV7-9
CDR3 protein: CASSQDTGGARETQYF

J gene: TRBJ2-1
clone size: .
V gene: TRBV6-2/TRBV6-3
CDR3 protein: CASSYSPGLAVHNEQFF

J gene: TRBJ1-1
clone size: few
V gene: TRBV3-1
CDR3 protein: CASSQAEGSGAFF

J gene: TRBJ1-1
clone size: few
V gene: TRBV20-1
CDR3 protein: CSARDHRGGTEAFF

J gene: TRBJ2-7
clone size: few
V gene: TRBV24-1
CDR3 protein: CATGRVASVSYEQYF

J gene: TRBJ1-1
clone size: few
V gene: TRBV11-3
CDR3 protein: CASRRRGNTEAFF

J gene: TRBJ2-7
clone size: many
V gene: TRBV15
CDR3 protein: CATSRETGSSYEQYF

J gene: TRBJ1-3
clone size: .
V gene: TRBV6-1
CDR3 protein: CASSGAGGSGNTIYF

J gene: TRBJ2-3
clone size: .
V gene: TRBV20-1
CDR3 protein: CSAKAVGLDTQYF

J gene: TRBJ2-1
clone size: .
V gene: TRBV7-3
CDR3 protein: CASSPAPGSYNEQFF

J gene: TRBJ2-7
clone size: .
V gene: TRBV20-1
CDR3 protein: CSARQGASYEQYF

J gene: TRBJ2-3
clone size: few
V gene: TRBV11-2
CDR3 protein: CASSLDLAGGPTDTQYF

J gene: TRBJ2-1
clone size: .
V gene: TRBV29-1
CDR3 protein: CSVEVGTSLEGEQFF

J gene: TRBJ2-7
clone size: few
V gene: TRBV12-3/TRBV12-4
CDR3 protein: CASRPGQAYEQYF

J gene: TRBJ2-3
clone size: .
V gene: TRBV6-5
CDR3 protein: CASKGRPDTQYF

J gene: TRBJ1-1
clone size: few
V gene: TRBV7-9
CDR3 protein: CASSFTQGGNTEAFF

J gene: TRBJ1-5
clone size: .
V gene: TRBV3-1
CDR3 protein: CASSADRGISQPQHF

J gene: TRBJ1-6
clone size: .
V gene: TRBV20-1
CDR3 protein: CSARGREGNKRYSPLHF

J gene: TRBJ1-5
clone size: .
V gene: TRBV12-3/TRBV12-4
CDR3 protein: CASSRAGVSNQPQHF

J gene: TRBJ1-1
clone size: few
V gene: TRBV20-1
CDR3 protein: CSARAPRAPNTEAFF

J gene: TRBJ2-1
clone size: .
V gene: TRBV7-9
CDR3 protein: CASSHEEVVSDEQFF

J gene: TRBJ2-7
clone size: .
V gene: TRBV5-1
CDR3 protein: CASSLTKTGSAYEQYF

J gene: TRBJ2-3
clone size: many
V gene: TRBV20-1
CDR3 protein: CSARGLDRDTQYF

J gene: TRBJ1-2
clone size: few
V gene: TRBV7-9
CDR3 protein: CASSDGTELKGYTF

J gene: TRBJ2-7
clone size: few
V gene: TRBV10-3
CDR3 protein: CAISEGMRQGRSYEQYF

J gene: TRBJ1-6
clone size: .
V gene: TRBV5-1
CDR3 protein: CASSFNVDSPLHF